This T cell receptor beta chain was sequenced for a study of regulatory T cells in long-lasting Graves disease. Study findings and constraints: Persistent Graves' patients showed less TCR diversity than newly diagnosed patients showed. Favored usage of TRBV28, TRBJ1-2 and TRBJ2-5 was recorded in persistent disease.

Library construction for TCR beta used iRepertoire HTBI primers and Arm-PCR of CDR3 regions. TCRdb used MiXCR to reprocess the multiplex PCR reads, holding one entry per CDR3 protein. This table holds 450,000 to 700,000 distinct CDR3 sequences, approximately 15% found once. On this clonotype itself: Its specificity is not known.

The germline V gene encodes CDR1 LGHDT and CDR2 YNNKEL (reference sequence). Between the trimmed V and J ends, which lost 0 bases and 1 base, there was a span of 15 bases. The CDR3 runs 17 residues. The time point is: newly diagnosed GD, antithyroid drugs for less than 3 months. The TCR library was made from RNA extracted from PBMCs. This same sample was also part of a study on T cells in Graves' hyperthyroidism and ophthalmopathy. From that report: The HTBI primer set served for first-round RT-PCR of the TCR CDR3.

The chain carries TRBV3-1 and TRBJ2-5; no clear D gene. This clonotype was sampled from a man between 25 and 39 years old with Graves disease. This material consisted of peripheral blood mononuclear cells (PBMCs), taken at new diagnosis, from a patient treated with antithyroid drugs. DNA for the CDR3: TGTGCCAGCAGCCAAGATTTCCCCCGGGCTAGCCAAGAGACCCAGTACTTC. Amino acid sequence: CASSQDFPRASQETQYF.